These 3 T cell receptor beta chains originate from one sample sequenced in a study of T cells in localized non-small cell lung cancer. This table comes from immunoSEQ multiplex PCR, and its TCRdb copy is limited to in-frame clones, with some not included. Seen here are 1,500 to 2,000 clones, about 21% observed once, and the top ten hold roughly 15%. Sequencing was performed on lung tumor tissue, taken before any cancer treatment. All receptors come from a male donor at least 60 years old with stage II lung adenocarcinoma.

This clone was observed a handful of times. This sequence joins TRBV18 and TRBJ2-7, with no clear D. Germline CDR1 and CDR2: KGHSH and LQKENI. CDR3 length equals 14 residues. V was trimmed by 3 bases and J by 1 base, leaving 10 bases between them. The CDR3 loop reads CASSPSTQSYEQYF. The CDR3 bases are TGTGCCAGCTCACCGAGTACACAATCCTACGAGCAGTACTTC.

This clone was seen a few times. This chain joins TRBV11-3 and TRBJ2-3; possibly TRBD1 for D (5 bases). The germline V and J ends were trimmed by 1 base and 4 bases, with 9 bases remaining between them. The germline gives CDR1 SGHNT, CDR2 YENEEA. This CDR3 region has 14 residues. CDR3 sequence (DNA): TGTGCCAGCAGCTTAGGTAGGGGATCAGATACGCAGTATTTT. This codes for CASSLGRGSDTQYF.

The chain carries TRBV14 and TRBJ2-1; D gene uncertain. With 4 bases removed from V and 5 bases from J, the gap between germline ends came to 9 bases. The length of the CDR3 is 13 residues. Germline V gene data show CDR1 as SGHDN and CDR2 as FVKESK. CDR3 DNA sequence: TGTGCCAGCAGCCCCGGGTCGCACAATGAGCAGTTCTTC. Its protein product is CASSPGSHNEQFF. Looking up the rest from reference TRBV14 and TRBJ2-1 gives the full variable domain: EAGVTQFPSHSVIEKGQTVTLRCDPISGHDNLYWYRRVMGKEIKFLLHFVKESKQDESGMPNNRFLAERTGGTYSTLKVQPAELEDSGVYFCASSPGSHNEQFFGPGTRLTVL.